The TCR beta chain under discussion was sequenced for a study of T cell clones after liver transplantation. The wider study: Post-transplant blood was tracked for graft-donor-reactive T cell clones identified in a pre-transplant mixed lymphocyte reaction. Notes on the study in general: Low donor cell numbers restricted donor-reactive repertoire measurement in a couple of subjects. Circulating graft-donor-reactive CD4 TCRbeta sequences fell significantly post-transplant in 5 of 8 subjects.

This CDR3 is 14 amino acids long. Germline values: CDR1 SGHTA, CDR2 FQGTGA. Trimming took 6 bases from V and 2 from J, leaving 13 bases between them. Sequenced by immunoSEQ multiplex PCR; TCRdb stores in-frame clones only, minus some. The sample includes 85,000 to 130,000 clones, 75% to 85% of them seen just once. A word on this clone: No antigen is known for it.

CD3+CD4+ and CD3+CD8+ cells were FACS-sorted from thawed unstimulated PBMCs. This chain uses TRBV7-3 with TRBJ2-5; perhaps TRBD2 as D (6 bases). The sample in question was CD4+ T cells from blood, obtained before liver transplant. The TCR was taken from a human donor who received a liver transplant. CDR3 in amino acids: CASSFSGTQETQYF. The CDR3 bases are TGTGCCAGCAGTTTCTCAGGGACTCAAGAGACCCAGTACTTC.